These 23 T cell receptor beta chains were sequenced from one sample in a study of TIL therapy for anti-PD-1-resistant metastatic lung cancer (dated by TCRdb to about 2021). Using bias-controlled multiplex PCR with the immunoSEQ v3 hsTCRB kit, the TCR beta CDR3 regions were amplified from genomic DNA. Imported from immuneACCESS, the table was reduced by TCRdb to in-frame sequences with V and J called. These copies leave out some clones; in studies compared against another copy, an unresolved V gene accounts for under half, and the cause of the remainder is not known. The sample contains about 50,000 clones, around three quarters of them found a single time. About 5% of the sample is held by the ten biggest clonotypes. The sample's time point label is to be understood as: pre-treatment sample, taken before nivolumab and TIL therapy. The sequencing here drew on blood, taken at baseline. The origin of the receptors is a woman between 30 and 79 years old with non-small cell lung cancer.

The chain carries TRBV15 and TRBJ2-1, with D uncertain. The V gene's germline CDR1 is LNHNV and CDR2 YYDKDF (reference sequence). This CDR3 is built from 15 residues. Trimming took off 0 bases at V and 6 bases at J, with 12 bases between the two ends. CDR3 sequence: CATSRDSLLGNEQFF. CDR3 nucleotide sequence: TGTGCCACCAGCAGAGACTCCTTACTCGGCAATGAGCAGTTCTTC.

The genes are TRBV5-4 and TRBJ2-7; D unclear. The CDR3 length is 13 residues. Germline loops: CDR1 SGHNT, CDR2 YYREEE (reference sequence). Trimming removed 4 bases from V and 4 bases from J, with 12 bases in between. CDR3 residues: CASSPGDGYEQYF. The CDR3 bases are TGTGCCAGCAGCCCTGGCGACGGGTACGAGCAGTACTTC.

The V gene is TRBV2, the J gene TRBJ2-3; a weak D match, TRBD2 (5 bases). Per the germline V gene, CDR1 is SNHLY and CDR2 is FYNNEI. This CDR3 has 13 residues. The V end was cut by 7 bases, the J end by 1 base, with 9 bases between. The CDR3 DNA sequence: TGTGCCAGCACAGCGGTGGGCACAGATACGCAGTATTTT. It encodes CASTAVGTDTQYF.

The rearrangement uses TRBV28 and TRBJ1-2, with D unclear. Germline V lookup: CDR1 MDHEN, CDR2 SYDVKM. Trimming took off 5 bases at V and 2 bases at J, with 9 bases between the two ends. CDR3 length: 13 amino acids. The CDR3 DNA reads as TGTGCCAGCAGTAGGGCAGTCAACTATGGCTACACCTTC. As protein: CASSRAVNYGYTF.

The V gene is TRBV27, the J gene TRBJ1-1, with 7 bases fitting TRBD1. The CDR3 totals 14 residues. Germline values: CDR1 MNHEY, CDR2 SMNVEV (reference sequence). V shed 6 bases, J shed 1 base, and the junction held 5 bases outside the gene matches. The CDR3 bases are TGTGCCAGCAGGGGTCGGACAGGGAACACTGAAGCTTTCTTT. Protein product: CASRGRTGNTEAFF.

The chain recombines TRBV5-1 with TRBJ1-1, with TRBD1 identical over 11 bases. The CDR3 spans 15 residues. Looked up from germline, CDR1 is SGHRS and CDR2 is YFSETQ. V lost 0 bases to trimming and J lost 2 bases; unmatched junction nucleotides: 0. CDR3 DNA: TGCGCCAGCAGCTTGGGGACAGGGGGCAACACTGAAGCTTTCTTT. This encodes CASSLGTGGNTEAFF. Full variable domain (remainder filled in from reference TRBV5-1 and TRBJ1-1): KAGVTQTPRYLIKTRGQQVTLSCSPISGHRSVSWYQQTPGQGLQFLFEYFSETQRNKGNFPGRFSGRQFSNSRSEMNVSTLELGDSALYLCASSLGTGGNTEAFFGQGTRLTVV.

The genes are TRBV9 and TRBJ2-7, with D perhaps TRBD1 or TRBD2 (5 bases each). The germline CDR1 and CDR2 sequences are SGDLS and YYNGEE. V was pared by 4 bases and J by 3 bases, with 23 bases between. The CDR3 sequence is 17 residues long. The CDR3: CASSPGALGPPGYEQYF. As DNA, the CDR3 is TGTGCCAGCAGCCCAGGAGCGTTGGGACCCCCAGGCTACGAGCAGTACTTC.

The V gene is TRBV9, the J gene TRBJ1-1; D perhaps matches TRBD1 (6 bases). V was pared by 1 base and J by 1 base, with 8 bases between. The V gene's germline CDR1 is SGDLS and CDR2 YYNGEE. The CDR3 consists of 14 residues. The CDR3 reads CASSVRGANTEAFF. In nucleotides, the CDR3 is TGTGCCAGCAGCGTAAGGGGGGCGAACACTGAAGCTTTCTTT.

The chain is built from TRBV9 and TRBJ2-3; TRBD1 agrees at 11 bases. The CDR3 extends over 16 amino acids. The trim removed 3 bases at V and 4 bases at J, leaving 7 bases unmatched. CDR1 and CDR2 from the germline V gene are SGDLS and YYNGEE. As DNA, the CDR3 is TGTGCCAGCAGCGCCTTACCGGGACAGGGGGCAGATACGCAGTATTTT. It is translated as CASSALPGQGADTQYF.

Here the CDR3 reads CASSEAVFLSYEQYF. DNA for the CDR3: TGTGCCAGCAGTGAAGCGGTGTTCTTGTCCTACGAGCAGTACTTC. This rearrangement joins TRBV2 to TRBJ2-7, with unresolved D. Germline V lookup: CDR1 SNHLY, CDR2 FYNNEI. Trimming removed 0 bases from V and 1 base from J, with 10 bases in between. The CDR3 is 15 residues long.

The rearrangement joins TRBV5-1 to TRBJ2-1; 9 bases are shared with TRBD2. V dropped 4 bases and J dropped 9; count of bases not matched to a gene: 11. Germline assignment: CDR1 SGHRS and CDR2 YFSETQ. This CDR3 comprises 15 residues. The CDR3 protein is CASSRRPGTSSEQFF. CDR3 in DNA: TGCGCCAGCAGCAGACGTCCCGGGACTAGCAGTGAGCAGTTCTTC.

This chain connects TRBV9 to TRBJ2-5, with TRBD2 as a possible D gene (5 bases). Trimming pared 4 bases from V and 0 bases from J, leaving 13 bases between. The CDR3 runs 15 residues. Germline CDR1 reads SGDLS; CDR2 reads YYNGEE. In DNA form, the CDR3 reads TGTGCCAGCAGCCGGGGAGTGATCTACCAAGAGACCCAGTACTTC. As protein: CASSRGVIYQETQYF.

About this clone: The sample contains more than one DNA sequence encoding this CDR3. The chain has TRBV10-1 and TRBJ1-2; tentative D call: TRBD1 (5 bases). Trimming shortened V by 0 bases and J by 8 bases, and 10 bases separated the two germline ends. The CDR3 is 13 amino acids. CDR1 WNHNN and CDR2 SYGVQD come from the germline V gene (reference sequence). As DNA, the CDR3 is TGCGCCAGCAGTGAGTCGGGGGGGATCGGCTACACCTTC. Its protein is CASSESGGIGYTF.

The chain uses TRBV30 and TRBJ1-1; no clear D. The CDR3 is 11 amino acids. Germline values: CDR1 GTSNPN, CDR2 SVGIG (reference sequence). V lost 5 bases and J lost 1, with 5 bases in between. The CDR3 region is CAWARNTEAFF. The CDR3 DNA follows: TGTGCCTGGGCGCGGAACACTGAAGCTTTCTTT.

The chain combines TRBV27 with TRBJ2-1; TRBD2 matches 7 bases. Germline values: CDR1 MNHEY, CDR2 SMNVEV (reference sequence). The CDR3 totals 17 residues. After removal of 0 bases from V and 4 bases from J, the junction contained 9 bases not matched to a gene. CDR3 in amino acids: CASSLSVPSGGYNEQFF. As DNA, the CDR3 is TGTGCCAGCAGTTTATCGGTTCCTAGCGGAGGTTACAATGAGCAGTTCTTC.

This chain links TRBV21-1 with TRBJ2-3; the table names TRBD1, a call not compared with the DNA. TRBV21-1 constitutes a pseudogene. This CDR3 is 14 amino acids long. The CDR3 is CASTPGQPLDTQYF. In DNA, the CDR3 is TGTGCCAGCACTCCGGGACAGCCTCTAGATACGCAGTATTTT.

This clone appeared a few times. The gene calls are TRBV7-2 and TRBJ1-2; D is perhaps TRBD1 (6 bases). V dropped 2 bases and J dropped 5 bases, with 15 bases sitting between them. CDR3 length: 15 residues. The germline V gene encodes CDR1 SGHTA and CDR2 FQGNSA. This chain's CDR3 is CASSLTSTGDYGYTF. The CDR3 region has the DNA TGTGCCAGCAGCTTAACTTCGACAGGCGATTATGGCTACACCTTC.

The V gene is TRBV7-2, the J gene TRBJ2-7; the D is unclear. V lost 5 bases to trimming and J lost 3 bases, with 5 bases between them. Per germline, CDR1 SGHTA and CDR2 FQGNSA. The CDR3 covers 11 residues. The CDR3 sequence: CASSILYEQYF. CDR3 bases: TGTGCCAGCAGCATACTCTACGAGCAGTACTTC.

The V call is TRBV10-1, the J call TRBJ1-1; a weak D match, TRBD1 (6 bases). The CDR3 runs to 13 residues. Germline-derived CDR1 and CDR2 are WNHNN and SYGVQD (reference sequence). V dropped 6 bases and J dropped 1 base, with 9 bases sitting between them. CDR3 nucleotide sequence: TGCGCCAGCAGCGCGGACAGGAACACTGAAGCTTTCTTT. It codes for CASSADRNTEAFF.

This clone has just a few counts. The chain recombines TRBV5-4 with TRBJ1-2; TRBD1 is a possible D gene (5 bases). The CDR3 extends over 14 amino acids. V shed 4 bases and J shed 2 bases, with 12 bases lying between them. Germline assignment: CDR1 SGHNT and CDR2 YYREEE (reference sequence). The CDR3 sequence: CASSPQWGNYGYTF. The CDR3 coding sequence is TGTGCCAGCAGCCCACAATGGGGGAACTATGGCTACACCTTC.

This clone has a single count. The V and J genes are TRBV15 and TRBJ1-5, with D maybe TRBD1 (6 bases). This CDR3 region has 14 residues. Germline CDR1 reads LNHNV; CDR2 reads YYDKDF (reference sequence). Trimming removed 3 bases from V and 7 bases from J, with 13 bases in between. DNA for the CDR3: TGTGCCACCAGCAGCCTACCGACAGGACAGCCCCAGCATTTT. Protein sequence: CATSSLPTGQPQHF.

The rearrangement joins TRBV9 to TRBJ1-5; the match to TRBD1 covers 10 bases. The CDR3 consists of 17 residues. CDR1 SGDLS and CDR2 YYNGEE come from the germline V gene. V lost 3 bases to trimming and J lost 4 bases; unmatched junction nucleotides: 10. The CDR3 coding sequence is TGTGCCAGCAGCGCAGACGGACGACAGGGGGCGAATCAGCCCCAGCATTTT. Its protein product is CASSADGRQGANQPQHF.

The V gene is TRBV4-2, the J gene TRBJ1-6; 7 positions match TRBD1. The CDR3 extends over 16 amino acids. Unmatched junction bases numbered 9, after V lost 2 bases and J lost 8 bases. The germline gives CDR1 LGHNA, CDR2 YNFKEQ. CDR3: CASSQTSWGQYSPLHF. In DNA form, the CDR3 reads TGTGCCAGCAGCCAAACTAGCTGGGGACAGTATTCACCCCTCCACTTT.